The present TCR beta chain was sequenced within a study of blood T cells in healthy people across ages. Study outcomes and limitations: Older age went with lower TCR beta diversity per million T cells, in a roughly linear way. Strong correlation was found linking TCR beta diversity to naive T cell percentage.

Per germline, CDR1 SGDLS and CDR2 YYNGEE. CDR3 length: 15 residues. Sample-barcoded 5' priming and a J-beta primer mix drove a second PCR of about 6 to 11 cycles. Every cDNA molecule carried a tag from a template-switch adaptor bearing 12 random nucleotides. TCRdb re-called the 5' RACE reads through MiXCR, storing one row per CDR3 protein. Among 950,000 to 1,200,000 distinct CDR3 sequences listed, more than 30% were seen once. Isolation recovered at least 6.5 million PBMCs from every sample. About this clonotype: Antigen: not known. A much larger clone differs by one base, so this may be a read error.

The sequenced material came from blood. The V call is TRBV9, the J call TRBJ1-2; D call uncertain. The sequence derives from a man between 18 and 29 years old in good health. CDR3 in DNA: TGTGTCAGCAGCGTTGAACCGACATCTAACTATGGCTACACCTTC. Translated, it gives CVSSVEPTSNYGYTF.